The entry below describes one TCR beta chain. This clonotype was seen a few times. What antigen it recognizes has not been identified. Base qualities are missing; no much larger clone stands one base away. Library prep was done by 5' RACE. Sequenced using a NextSeq 500. The TCR library protocol attached a unique molecular identifier to each TCR cDNA molecule to allow correction of PCR and sequencing errors. The paper's data handling went like this. Decombinator tools were used for TCR identification, UMI-based error correction and CDR3 extraction. Expanded TCRs were defined as those above a frequency of 2 per 1,000, corresponding to the top 1% of the tumor frequency distribution. Rényi diversity was computed with the R vegan package after subsampling each repertoire 100 times to 5,000 TCRs. CDR3 similarity networks were constructed using string-kernel similarity of amino acid triplets, with links drawn between CDR3s whose pairwise similarity was above 0.82. TCRdb passed the public sequencing reads through fastp at Q25 and MiXCR, retaining productive beta sequences. Under each unique CDR3 protein, matching rows form one entry showing the most common genes and DNA. TCRdb, not the original authors, processed these V and J calls. The sample table contains tens of thousands of distinct CDR3 sequences; only one count was recorded for roughly a fifth of them. The ten biggest clones cover roughly 22% of the sample.

The time point tag for this specimen amounts to: blood at routine non-recurrence follow-up after resection. Whole RNA extracted from tumor and nontumor lung tissue, or from cryopreserved PBMC samples, was used for TCR sequencing without cell sorting. A patient was chosen for TCR sequencing only when enough RNA was available from at least two tumor regions. The data stem from a study of spatial heterogeneity in lung cancer (dated 2019 in TCRdb). For context, the study as a whole: Samples were obtained from approximately 70 patients with early-stage, untreated non-small cell lung cancer from the lung TRACERx cohort. Follow-up PBMC samples were sequenced whenever available, with a median time to follow-up of 2 to 3 years after resection. Beta-chain transcripts were consistently detected in greater numbers than alpha-chain transcripts, which likely reflects a higher abundance of beta-chain transcripts. In the raw uncorrected reads, each unique combination of TCR and UMI appeared on average more than ten times. The study quantitatively compared TCR alpha and beta repertoires across multiple tumor regions, matched nontumor lung and blood in non-small cell lung cancer. TCR repertoire features were related to nonsynonymous mutation counts determined by whole-exome sequencing of tumor tissue. Both alpha and beta chains were TCR-sequenced in samples taken at surgery, namely 220 tumor regions, approximately 63 matched nontumor lung samples and about 54 PBMC samples.

What the research found in general, with its limitations: Confirming at a functional level the hypothesis that regional TCRs recognize regional mutations was considered to require additional single-cell paired TCR alpha and beta sequencing. Only 14 patients were included in comparisons of baseline and follow-up blood repertoires. Ubiquitous expanded tumor TCRs were detected in blood more often at tumor resection than at routine follow-up.

From the cysteine through the phenylalanine, the CDR3 covers 14 amino acids. Only CDR3 DNA remains: 42 bases, in frame from the first base. From a lookup of the germline V gene (reference sequence), CDR1 and CDR2 are DFQATT and SNEGSKA. V gives up 5 bases and J gives up 4 bases, and the segment between their germline ends measures 15 bases. The origin of this receptor is a male donor with early-stage non-small cell lung cancer. Rearrangement joined TRBV20-1 to TRBJ1-5; TRBD1 is perhaps the D gene, given 5 matching bases. Specimen: PBMCs, collected at follow-up. At the DNA level, the sequence is TGCAGTGCTTCCCGGGGGGTCCAAAATCAGCCCCAGCATTTT. Its coded protein is CSASRGVQNQPQHF.